Each of the 17 T cell receptor beta chains below was sequenced from the same sample in a study of monozygotic twins with cystic fibrosis. The table came from immunoSEQ multiplex PCR; TCRdb's copy has only in-frame clones and leaves some out. The sample contains 30,000 to 35,000 clones, under 95% of which appear only once. The sample comprised blood. The receptors were gathered from a girl aged 2-9 years with cystic fibrosis.

The J gene is TRBJ2-5, the V gene TRBV5-5; D not certain. Between the trimmed V and J ends, which lost 4 bases and 5 bases, there was a span of 12 bases. The CDR3 sequence is 13 residues long. CDR1 is SGHKS, CDR2 YYEKEE, per germline (reference sequence). Written as DNA, the CDR3 is TGTGCCAGCAGCGGAAAGTCATGGGAGACCCAGTACTTC. This codes for CASSGKSWETQYF.

The V gene is TRBV5-6, the J gene TRBJ2-3, with 14 nucleotides matching TRBD2. The CDR3 runs to 18 residues. J gave up 4 bases and V 0 bases, and 7 bases lay outside the gene matches. Germline CDR1 and CDR2: SGHDT and YYEEEE. The CDR3 nucleotides are TGTGCCAGCAGCTTGGAAGGGACTAGCGGGAGTGTCCCAGATACGCAGTATTTT. Its translation is CASSLEGTSGSVPDTQYF.

The V and J genes are TRBV7-2 and TRBJ2-7, with D unresolved. The CDR3 runs to 15 residues. Trimming left V 5 bases short and J 1 base short, with 15 bases between. Per germline, CDR1 SGHTA and CDR2 FQGNSA. The CDR3 bases are TGTGCCAGCAGCCTCGACGCCGGGCCATCCTACGAGCAGTACTTC. The encoded protein is CASSLDAGPSYEQYF.

V is TRBV2 and J is TRBJ1-1, with no clear D. CDR3 length equals 11 residues. From germline, CDR1 is SNHLY and CDR2 FYNNEI. V was pared by 10 bases and J by 6 bases, with 12 bases between. The CDR3 bases are TGTGCCACCGCAAATGGTGCTGAAGCTTTCTTT. This codes for CATANGAEAFF.

The gene calls are TRBV15 and TRBJ1-2; D might be TRBD1 (5 bases). This CDR3 spans 13 amino acids. Germline V gene sequence: CDR1 LNHNV, CDR2 YYDKDF (reference sequence). The V end was cut by 4 bases, the J end by 4 bases, with 10 bases between. The chain's CDR3 is CATSKDTSYGYTF. In DNA form, the CDR3 reads TGTGCCACCAGCAAGGACACCTCCTATGGCTACACCTTC.

The chain has TRBV27 and TRBJ2-1; 8 nucleotides agree with TRBD2. CDR1 is MNHEY, CDR2 SMNVEV, per germline (reference sequence). With V trimmed by 4 bases and J by 2 bases, 7 bases remained unmatched. CDR3 length: 16 residues. CDR3 nucleotides: TGTGCCAGCAGTTCCCCCGGGAGGGCCCCCTACAATGAGCAGTTCTTC. This gives the protein CASSSPGRAPYNEQFF.

Remarks on this clone: A read error may account for a junction end that differs from germline. The rearrangement joins TRBV6-1 to TRBJ2-7, with 11 bases lining up with TRBD2. Germline assignment: CDR1 MNHNS and CDR2 SASEGT. The CDR3 spans 17 residues. The CDR3 loop reads CAISESSTSGSPYEQYF. The CDR3 DNA reads as TGTGCCATCAGTGAGTCGAGTACTAGCGGGAGTCCCTACGAGCAGTACTTC.

Regarding this clone: An end of the junction does not agree with germline; a read error may underlie this. The chain links TRBV5-5 to TRBJ2-5; TRBD1 might be the D (6 bases). The germline gives CDR1 SGHKS, CDR2 YYEKEE (reference sequence). There are 13 residues in the CDR3. The chain's CDR3 is CASSLGAGETQYF. The CDR3 coding sequence is TGTGCCAGCAGTTTGGGGGCCGGGGAGACCCAGTACTTC. The complete variable domain, with remaining parts taken from reference TRBV5-5 and TRBJ2-5, reads DAGVTQSPTHLIKTRGQQVTLRCSPISGHKSVSWYQQVLGQGPQFIFQYYEKEERGRGNFPDRFSARQFPNYSSELNVNALLLGDSALYLCASSLGAGETQYFGPGTRLLVL.

The gene calls are TRBV19 and TRBJ1-2; TRBD1 agrees at 9 bases. V was clipped by 4 bases and J by 6 bases; unmatched bases: 12. The germline CDR1 and CDR2 sequences are LNHDA and SQIVND (reference sequence). The CDR3 is made up of 16 amino acids. The CDR3 protein is CASSRDREITVDGYTF. The CDR3, as DNA: TGTGCCAGTAGTAGGGACAGGGAAATTACAGTGGATGGCTACACCTTC.

As DNA, the CDR3 is TGTGCCAGCAGTTGGACATCCAACATTCAGTACTTC. Translation gives CASSWTSNIQYF. This chain uses TRBV28 with TRBJ2-4, with TRBD1 as a possible D gene (5 bases). The CDR3 loop spans 12 amino acids. The germline CDR1 and CDR2 sequences are MDHEN and SYDVKM. V was cut by 4 bases and J by 7 bases, with 8 bases left in between.

The chain is built from TRBV15 and TRBJ1-5; D perhaps matches TRBD1 (5 bases). In germline, CDR1 is LNHNV, CDR2 YYDKDF (reference sequence). V lost 11 bases, J lost 3 bases, and 14 bases lay in between. The CDR3 extends over 13 amino acids. CDR3 residues: CAVGDGVNQPQHF. The CDR3 nucleotides are TGTGCCGTGGGGGACGGAGTCAATCAGCCCCAGCATTTT.

This sequence joins TRBV18 and TRBJ2-3; 11 positions agree with TRBD2. V lost 3 bases to trimming and J lost 6 bases; unmatched junction nucleotides: 11. The germline V gene has CDR1 KGHSH and CDR2 LQKENI. The CDR3 loop spans 17 amino acids. Here the CDR3 DNA reads TGTGCCAGCTCACCTCCCGGACTAGCGGGTATCTCCGATACGCAGTATTTT. The encoded protein is CASSPPGLAGISDTQYF. The whole variable domain, filled in from reference TRBV18 and TRBJ2-3, reads NAGVMQNPRHLVRRRGQEARLRCSPMKGHSHVYWYRQLPEEGLKFMVYLQKENIIDESGMPKERFSAEFPKEGPSILRIQQVVRGDSAAYFCASSPPGLAGISDTQYFGPGTRLTVL.

V is TRBV5-1 and J is TRBJ2-3; D ambiguous. Trimming took 0 bases from V and 0 from J, leaving 11 bases between them. This CDR3 region has 16 residues. Germline values: CDR1 SGHRS, CDR2 YFSETQ. CDR3 in DNA: TGCGCCAGCAGCTTGGCCGGGTATACTAGCACAGATACGCAGTATTTT. Protein product: CASSLAGYTSTDTQYF.

The CDR3 reads CSVEPSGSNEQFF. The DNA for the CDR3 is TGCAGCGTTGAACCTAGCGGGAGCAATGAGCAGTTCTTC. J is TRBJ2-1 and V is TRBV29-1; 10 bases are a match to TRBD2. This CDR3 comprises 13 residues. The trim removed 2 bases at V and 6 bases at J, leaving 1 base unmatched. Germline V lookup: CDR1 SQVTM, CDR2 ANQGSEA.

The chain joins TRBV7-9 to TRBJ2-5; possibly TRBD2 for D (5 bases). With the DNA end fitting TRBJ2-7 better, the J assignment may be wrong. The CDR3 extends over 13 amino acids. Germline V gene lookup returns CDR1 SEHNR and CDR2 FQNEAQ (reference sequence). The CDR3 nucleotides read TGTGCCAGCGAAGCGGCCCCAAGCGACGAGCAGTACTTC. Translation: CASEAAPSDEQYF.

The chain is built from TRBV21-1 and TRBJ2-7; TRBD1 was called by the table and not checked on the DNA. TRBV21-1 is a listed pseudogene. This CDR3 has 12 residues. The CDR3 nucleotides read TGTGCCACCGTCATGGCCGCCTACGAGCAGTACTTC. The encoded protein is CATVMAAYEQYF.

V and J are TRBV30 and TRBJ2-7; no clear D. CDR1 and CDR2 (germline): GTSNPN, SVGIG (reference sequence). V was shortened by 1 base and J by 0 bases, with 7 bases between the two germline ends. This CDR3 contains 13 residues. The CDR3: CAWSEGNSYEQYF. The CDR3 DNA sequence: TGTGCCTGGAGTGAGGGCAACTCCTACGAGCAGTACTTC.